This paragraph covers one TCR beta chain sequence. These data belong to a study of identical twins. Germline values: CDR1 MNHEY, CDR2 SVGAGI. V gave up 0 bases and J gave up 11 bases, with 13 bases separating them. The CDR3 totals 13 residues. TCRdb re-analysed the 5' RACE reads in MiXCR, keeping a single row per CDR3 protein. The sample has hundreds of thousands of distinct CDR3 sequences, roughly 8.6% seen once; the top ten hold roughly 7%. The same sample was also studied in work on yellow fever vaccine responses in identical twins.

Source material: CD8+ T cells sorted from blood. This receptor was identified in a woman between 18 and 29 years old in good health. The chain links TRBV6-5 to TRBJ1-1; no definite D call. CDR3 residues: CASSYSGLREAFF. CDR3 nucleotide sequence: TGTGCCAGCAGTTACTCAGGGCTAAGGGAGGCTTTCTTT.